The rows below give T cell receptor beta chains drawn from one sample of a study of regulatory T cells in long-lasting Graves disease. TCRdb analysed the multiplex PCR reads with MiXCR anew, one entry per CDR3 protein. The sample holds around 500,000 distinct CDR3 sequences, more than 15% seen once. These data also formed part of another study, on T cells in Graves' hyperthyroidism and ophthalmopathy.

The source material was peripheral blood mononuclear cells (PBMCs), sampled at new diagnosis, from a patient treated with antithyroid drugs. The receptors were sampled from a woman aged 35-60 years with Graves disease. Both conserved end residues are trimmed from each CDR3. Fields, in order: J gene, V gene, CDR3 length, CDR3 protein.

>TRBJ1-5|TRBV7-9|13
ASSLGHLKAQPQH
>TRBJ1-4|TRBV12-3/TRBV12-4|12
ASSSGGDNEKLF
>TRBJ2-5|TRBV4-1|13
ASSQPSGAEETQY
>TRBJ1-1|TRBV20-1|10
SATGPMAEAF
>TRBJ1-2|TRBV7-2|11
ASSLARENGYT
>TRBJ2-1|TRBV7-2|16
ASSLLGTGGRNYNEQF
>TRBJ2-7|TRBV6-1|16
ASSRPTSSGGFSYEQY
>TRBJ1-6|TRBV12-3/TRBV12-4|11
ASRWDYNSPLH
>TRBJ1-3|TRBV12-3/TRBV12-4|14
ASSNPLGQDGNTIY
>TRBJ2-7|TRBV5-1|13
ASSPGLAITYEQY
>TRBJ1-2|TRBV12-3/TRBV12-4|12
ASSGGGQYYGYT
>TRBJ2-2|TRBV9|14
ASSTRDGSNTGELF
>TRBJ2-7|TRBV20-1|12
SAPGLRGDYEQY
>TRBJ2-3|TRBV30|13
AWRFTTKSTDTQY
>TRBJ1-2|TRBV6-5|12
ASSYQGPQDGYT
>TRBJ2-1|TRBV20-1|9
SARDADEQF
>TRBJ1-2|TRBV10-3|12
AISQGVADTWNT
>TRBJ2-3|TRBV12-3/TRBV12-4|13
ASSVDRVGTDTQY
>TRBJ2-1|TRBV9|13
ASSVLAGGYNEQF
>TRBJ2-7|TRBV12-3/TRBV12-4|12
ASLGMKPPQVQY
>TRBJ2-5|TRBV10-3|11
AIRGTSAGREY
>TRBJ2-7|TRBV7-9|11
TSSQEAGHEQY